These T cell receptor beta chains were read from a single sample in a study of T-cell reconstitution after alpha-beta-depleted transplantation in children. TCRdb processed the PCR reads anew with MiXCR; each CDR3 protein has one entry. The sample lists about 870,000 distinct CDR3 sequences; roughly 15% were seen once. The source material was PBMCs, mostly from graft donor cells, sampled 360 days after TCRalphabeta/CD19-depleted stem cell transplant. Source of these receptors: a male patient aged 5 to 17 who had a stem cell transplant for acute lymphoblastic leukemia, so the T cells may come from the graft donor. Each CDR3 is given with its conserved first and last residue. D genes are given only for firm matches. The size field is filled for only some rows; it gives once, few, many or a size class.

>few|TRBJ2-3|TRBV6-5|-
CASSYWRDSTKGQYF
TGTGCCAGCAGTTACTGGAGGGACTCCACCAAGGGGCAGTATTTT
>once|TRBJ2-7|TRBV29-1|-
CSVEITYEQYF
TGCAGCGTGGAGATAACCTACGAGCAGTACTTC
>few|TRBJ2-2|TRBV7-9|-
CASSLAPTNTGELFF
TGTGCCAGCAGCTTAGCCCCTACGAACACCGGGGAGCTGTTTTTT
>few|TRBJ2-2|TRBV6-1|TRBD2
CASTLGGWPGELFF
TGTGCCAGCACCCTCGGGGGGTGGCCCGGGGAGCTGTTTTTT
>few|TRBJ2-1|TRBV10-3|-
CAIKGPSSSGEQFF
TGTGCCATCAAGGGGCCGTCATCCTCCGGTGAGCAGTTCTTC
>-|TRBJ1-2|TRBV12-3/TRBV12-4|TRBD1
CASRLQGRGGYTF
TGTGCCAGCAGGTTACAGGGGCGAGGTGGCTACACCTTC
>few|TRBJ2-7|TRBV5-1|TRBD2
CASSGGLAGHYEQYF
TGCGCCAGCAGCGGGGGACTAGCGGGGCACTACGAGCAGTACTTC
>-|TRBJ2-7|TRBV6-1|TRBD2
CASSVLPGTSGIYEQYF
TGTGCCAGCAGTGTCCTCCCAGGGACTAGCGGGATCTACGAGCAGTACTTC
>-|TRBJ1-2|TRBV4-1|-
CASSQVGKRGGPDYTF
TGCGCCAGCAGCCAAGTAGGAAAAAGGGGGGGTCCCGACTACACCTTC
>-|TRBJ2-7|TRBV6-5|-
CASSYEITLSYEQYF
TGTGCCAGCAGTTACGAGATTACGCTCTCCTACGAGCAGTACTTC
>few|TRBJ2-7|TRBV18|TRBD2
CASSPGSGPPYEQYF
TGTGCCAGCTCACCGGGTAGCGGGCCACCCTACGAGCAGTACTTC
>few|TRBJ2-1|TRBV20-1|-
CSARAGKRAYNEQFF
TGCAGTGCTAGAGCGGGGAAGAGAGCCTACAATGAGCAGTTCTTC
>few|TRBJ1-5|TRBV2|-
CASSEGGVPNQPQHF
TGTGCCAGCAGTGAAGGGGGAGTTCCCAATCAGCCCCAGCATTTT
>few|TRBJ2-7|TRBV20-1|TRBD2
CSARDPSGVSYEQYF
TGCAGTGCTAGAGACCCTAGCGGGGTTAGCTACGAGCAGTACTTC
>-|TRBJ2-1|TRBV13|TRBD2
CASSLREGMSSYNEQFF
TGTGCCAGCAGCTTAAGGGAGGGGATGAGCTCCTACAATGAGCAGTTCTTC
>few|TRBJ1-1|TRBV10-3|TRBD1
CAISDPGQGGTEAFF
TGTGCCATCAGTGATCCGGGACAGGGCGGTACTGAAGCTTTCTTT
>-|TRBJ2-1|TRBV20-1|-
CSVTQGSRFF
TGCAGTGTTACTCAGGGGAGTCGGTTCTTC
>few|TRBJ2-3|TRBV5-1|TRBD2
CASSLHRDYTDTQYF
TGCGCCAGCAGCTTGCACCGGGACTACACAGATACGCAGTATTTT
>many|TRBJ2-1|TRBV12-3/TRBV12-4|TRBD2
CASSPEREGRNEQFF
TGTGCCAGCAGTCCCGAGCGGGAGGGCCGGAATGAGCAGTTCTTC
>-|TRBJ2-7|TRBV27|-
CASSFASSSYEQYF
TGTGCCAGCAGTTTTGCCAGCAGCTCCTACGAGCAGTACTTC
>few|TRBJ1-1|TRBV12-3/TRBV12-4|-
CATRPASRAEAFF
TGTGCCACCCGGCCTGCGTCTAGGGCTGAAGCTTTCTTT
>many|TRBJ2-2|TRBV12-3/TRBV12-4|-
CASSRSETAANTGELFF
TGTGCCAGCAGCAGGTCAGAGACAGCCGCGAACACCGGGGAGCTGTTTTTT
>-|TRBJ2-5|TRBV7-6|-
CASSLGSEWYQETQYF
TGTGCCAGCAGCCTTGGATCAGAGTGGTACCAAGAGACCCAGTACTTC
>few|TRBJ2-3|TRBV18|TRBD2
CASSPLGLDTDTQYF
TGTGCCAGCTCACCCCTGGGACTAGACACAGATACGCAGTATTTT
>few|TRBJ2-1|TRBV20-1|-
CSARVSGLPYNEQFF
TGCAGTGCTAGAGTCTCGGGACTGCCCTACAATGAGCAGTTCTTC
>-|TRBJ1-4|TRBV9|TRBD1
CASSADRGIVREKLFF
TGTGCCAGCAGCGCCGACAGGGGAATCGTCAGGGAAAAACTGTTTTTT
>few|TRBJ1-5|TRBV15|-
CATSRDSWERGNQPQHF
TGTGCCACCAGCAGAGATAGCTGGGAGCGGGGCAATCAGCCCCAGCATTTT
>-|TRBJ2-7|TRBV11-1|-
CASSLIRVSYEQYF
TGTGCCAGCAGCTTAATCCGGGTCTCCTACGAGCAGTACTTC
>many|TRBJ2-5|TRBV5-1|-
CASSYPPETQYF
TGCGCCAGCAGCTACCCACCAGAGACCCAGTACTTC
>few|TRBJ1-2|TRBV14|-
CASSQIAGYYGYTF
TGTGCCAGCAGCCAAATCGCAGGGTATTATGGCTACACCTTC
>few|TRBJ2-5|TRBV21-1|-
CASSKGPWRHLAYQETQYF
TGTGCCAGCAGCAAAGGACCGTGGAGGCACCTAGCGTACCAAGAGACCCAGTACTTC
>-|TRBJ2-1|TRBV23-1|-
CASSPKPIGKSYNEQFF
TGCGCCAGCAGTCCCAAACCCATCGGGAAGTCCTACAATGAGCAGTTCTTC
>few|TRBJ2-5|TRBV7-6|-
CASSLASSGTQGETQYF
TGTGCCAGCAGCTTAGCGAGTAGTGGCACCCAAGGGGAGACCCAGTACTTC
>-|TRBJ2-7|TRBV3-1|-
CASSPWDGNLYEQYF
TGTGCCAGCAGCCCCTGGGACGGGAACCTCTACGAGCAGTACTTC
>once|TRBJ1-3|TRBV3-1|-
CASSAYIGTIYF
TGTGCCAGCAGTGCTTACATCGGCACCATATATTTT
>few|TRBJ2-7|TRBV10-3|TRBD1
CAISSGTGSSYEQYF
TGTGCCATCAGTAGCGGGACAGGGAGCTCCTACGAGCAGTACTTC
>few|TRBJ1-1|TRBV29-1|-
CSVAGREWAEAFF
TGCAGCGTTGCAGGCAGGGAATGGGCTGAAGCTTTCTTT
>-|TRBJ2-1|TRBV4-1|TRBD2
CASSHLAGGSNNEQFF
TGCGCCAGCAGCCACTTAGCGGGAGGGTCCAACAATGAGCAGTTCTTC
>-|TRBJ2-5|TRBV29-1|-
CSVERVQGGQETQYF
TGCAGCGTTGAAAGGGTGCAGGGGGGTCAAGAGACCCAGTACTTC
>few|TRBJ2-5|TRBV7-6|-
CASSLLEGGETQYF
TGTGCCAGCAGCTTACTGGAGGGAGGAGAGACCCAGTACTTC
>many|TRBJ2-5|TRBV2|-
CASSFRLGETQYF
TGTGCCAGCAGTTTCCGACTGGGGGAGACCCAGTACTTC
>many|TRBJ2-1|TRBV12-3/TRBV12-4|-
CASSLGRGPYNEQFF
TGTGCCAGCAGTTTGGGGCGGGGGCCCTACAATGAGCAGTTCTTC